The T cell receptor (beta chain) under discussion was sequenced for a study of T cells after yellow fever vaccination. In the study overall: For low cell numbers, libraries were made with SMART-Seq v4 Ultra Low Input.

This clonotype was counted between two and nine times. The antigen is undetermined. Study-wide results and caveats: On re-exposure, the response was weaker but peaked faster, at day 5 versus 15. Reappearance after the booster was seen for most primary-vaccination clones, at 95% to 97% CD4 and 70% to 90% CD8.

TCRdb re-derived calls from the 5' RACE reads in MiXCR, one entry per CDR3 protein. Found here are fewer than 100,000 distinct CDR3 sequences, about 5.8% of them singletons; the top ten hold 35% to 45%. CDR1 and CDR2 from the germline V gene are SGHRS and YFSETQ. The V gene lost 2 bases and the J gene lost 6 bases, with 14 bases spanning the gap. The CDR3 is 14 residues long. This receptor was identified in a man younger than 30 who received the YFV17D yellow fever vaccine. The source material was CD8+ T cells sorted from PBMCs, sampled 10 days after the yellow fever booster vaccination. J is TRBJ1-2 and V is TRBV5-1; D is unresolved. CDR3 sequence reads: CASSLGRGGNGYTF. CDR3 bases: TGCGCCAGCAGCTTAGGACGGGGAGGGAATGGCTACACCTTC.